This T cell receptor (beta chain) was identified during a study of patients and donors after allogeneic stem cell transplantation. Per the germline V gene, CDR1 is LGHNA and CDR2 is YSLEER. The germline V and J ends were trimmed by 2 bases and 4 bases, with 13 bases remaining between them. The CDR3 has 15 amino acids. TCRdb redid the calling of the RT-PCR reads with MiXCR, one entry per CDR3 protein. This table holds hundreds of thousands of distinct CDR3 sequences, under 20% found once. This clonotype was seen a few times. This chain links TRBV4-3 with TRBJ2-3, with a weak D call TRBD1 (5 bases). This TCR came from a human donor who was either an allogeneic HSCT recipient or a stem cell or donor lymphocyte infusion donor (not recorded which). It is not recorded whose cells these are; they may come from a transplant donor. Sequencing was performed on blood, either unsorted or a sorted T cell fraction (not recorded which). CDR3 protein: CASSQIRAGSDTQYF. In DNA form, the CDR3 reads TGCGCCAGCAGCCAAATACGGGCAGGGTCAGATACGCAGTATTTT.